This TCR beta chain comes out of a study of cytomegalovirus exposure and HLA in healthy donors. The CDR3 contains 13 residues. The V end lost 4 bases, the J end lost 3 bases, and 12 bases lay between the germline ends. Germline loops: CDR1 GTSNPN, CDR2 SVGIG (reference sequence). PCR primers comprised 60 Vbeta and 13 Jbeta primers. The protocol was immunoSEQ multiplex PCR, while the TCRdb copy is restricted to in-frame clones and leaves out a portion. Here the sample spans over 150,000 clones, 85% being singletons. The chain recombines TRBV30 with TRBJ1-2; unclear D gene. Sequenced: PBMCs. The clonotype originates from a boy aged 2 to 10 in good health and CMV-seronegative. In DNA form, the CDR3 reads TGTGCCTGGAACTTCCCCGGGGACTATGGCTACACCTTC. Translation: CAWNFPGDYGYTF.